A single sample is the source of the 8 T cell receptor beta chains below, sequenced in a study of shared clonotypes between healthy human individuals. Clones were read by immunoSEQ multiplex PCR, and TCRdb kept only the in-frame ones, dropping some. The table shows roughly 110,000 clones, with roughly 70% occurring only once. The sequenced sample was memory CD8+ T cells sorted from blood. The subset denotes: CD45RO+ cells pooled with CCR7-negative TemRA cells. These receptors were collected from a woman aged 25 to 45 in good health.

This clone was seen only once. The genes are TRBV7-3 and TRBJ2-3; 7 bases are shared with TRBD2. J lost 3 bases, V lost 2 bases, and 11 bases had no gene match. The CDR3 runs 17 residues. CDR1 is SGHTA and CDR2 is FQGTGA in the germline V gene. DNA for the CDR3: TGTGCCAGCAGCTTAGGGGACTACCAAGGTGGTACAGATACGCAGTATTTT. Translation: CASSLGDYQGGTDTQYF.

This chain uses TRBV6-5 with TRBJ2-1; 7 bases fit TRBD2. The CDR3 has 14 amino acids. In germline, CDR1 is MNHEY, CDR2 SVGAGI. The trim removed 0 bases at V and 10 bases at J, leaving 6 bases unmatched. CDR3 residues: CASSYSTSALEQFF. The CDR3 nucleotides read TGTGCCAGCAGTTACTCCACTAGCGCGCTGGAGCAGTTCTTC.

This clone was observed a handful of times. V is TRBV12-5 and J is TRBJ1-1; D not resolved. CDR3 size: 20 residues. The germline V gene has CDR1 LGHNT and CDR2 FRNRAP. The ends were cut back, 3 bases at V and 0 bases at J, with 26 bases in the middle. The CDR3 coding sequence is TGTGCTAGTGGTTTCCTAAGACACCACGGGATTAAAACCATGAACACTGAAGCTTTCTTT. Its protein product is CASGFLRHHGIKTMNTEAFF.

A few counts support this clone. The chain links TRBV28 to TRBJ1-2; D uncertain. Trimming left V 5 bases short and J 6 bases short, with 13 bases between. The CDR3 length is 13 residues. The germline V gene encodes CDR1 MDHEN and CDR2 SYDVKM. CDR3 in DNA: TGTGCCAGCAGTGTCGGACGGTACGATGGCTACACCTTC. This gives the protein CASSVGRYDGYTF.

This clone was counted between two and nine times. The CDR3 spells CASSESRLGSGNTIYF. The CDR3 coding sequence is TGCGCCAGCAGTGAGTCCCGGTTGGGGTCTGGAAACACCATATATTTT. V usage is TRBV10-1 and J usage is TRBJ1-3; D unclear. This CDR3 is 16 amino acids long. Trimming pared 0 bases from V and 1 base from J, leaving 10 bases between. Germline loops: CDR1 WNHNN, CDR2 SYGVQD (reference sequence).

The rearrangement joins TRBV5-4 to TRBJ2-5; D is unresolved. Germline loops: CDR1 SGHNT, CDR2 YYREEE (reference sequence). The V and J ends lost 4 bases and 1 base respectively, with 8 bases between them. There are 13 residues in the CDR3. The CDR3 DNA reads TGTGCCAGCAGCGAGGTTGCCCAAGAGACCCAGTACTTC. Translated, it gives CASSEVAQETQYF.

This chain connects TRBV10-3 to TRBJ2-1; no reliable D call. The V end lost 6 bases, the J end lost 8 bases, and 14 bases lay between the germline ends. This CDR3 has 13 residues. Germline assignment: CDR1 ENHRY and CDR2 SYGVKD. CDR3 in DNA: TGTGCCATCAGCAAATTAGAGTGGGATGAGCAGTTCTTC. Translation gives CAISKLEWDEQFF.

The J gene is TRBJ1-2, the V gene TRBV6-1; TRBD1 aligns across 9 bases. Germline CDR1 reads MNHNS; CDR2 reads SASEGT. CDR3 length: 14 residues. Trimming removed 6 bases from V and 2 bases from J; junction bases left unmatched: 4. CDR3 DNA sequence: TGTGCCAGCAGAAACAGGGGGCGGAACTATGGCTACACCTTC. As protein: CASRNRGRNYGYTF.